One and the same sample provided the 19 T cell receptor beta chains below, sequenced in a study of T cell repertoires in aging, cancer and after chemotherapy. Multiplex touch-down PCR with TRB-A/B primers amplified rearranged V-D-J TRB sequences. TCRdb ran MiXCR on the multiplex PCR reads and lists one entry per CDR3 protein. This sample has thousands of distinct CDR3 sequences, with about 38% found just once. TCR beta rearrangements were amplified from peripheral blood genomic DNA. The sequencing input was blood. The receptors shown here come from a human donor in good health.

By share, this clonotype counts as medium-sized. V usage is TRBV29-1 and J usage is TRBJ2-7; D is unclear. CDR1 is SQVTM, CDR2 ANQGSEA, per germline. This CDR3 comprises 11 residues. This CDR3 reads CRARGAYEQYF. Here the CDR3 DNA reads TGCAGGGCTCGAGGCGCCTACGAGCAGTACTTC.

The chain recombines TRBV27 with TRBJ1-6; 7 bases are shared with TRBD1. The CDR3 runs 14 residues. From germline, CDR1 is MNHEY and CDR2 SMNVEV (reference sequence). With V trimmed by 6 bases and J by 7 bases, 6 bases remained unmatched. This CDR3 is CASSLQGYNSPLHF. The CDR3 coding sequence is TGTGCCAGCAGCTTACAGGGGTACAATTCACCCCTCCACTTT.

This clonotype was seen more than once but under ten times. The rearrangement joins TRBV18 to TRBJ2-2; TRBD2 agrees at 8 bases. J was trimmed by 0 bases and V by 2 bases; bases with no gene match: 2. Germline V gene data show CDR1 as KGHSH and CDR2 as LQKENI. CDR3 size: 16 residues. CDR3 nucleotide sequence: TGTGCCAGCTCACCAATAGCGGGAACGAACACCGGGGAGCTGTTTTTT. Protein product: CASSPIAGTNTGELFF.

CDR3 coding DNA: TGTGCCAGCAGTATCTCTGGACGGACAGGAGGACCTGATAATTCACCCCTCCACTTT. Its translation is CASSISGRTGGPDNSPLHF. V is TRBV6-5 and J is TRBJ1-6, with TRBD1 identical over 7 bases. Germline CDR1 MNHEY, CDR2 SVGAGI. The length of the CDR3 is 19 residues. The J segment lost 5 bases and the V segment lost 5 bases, leaving 18 bases of the junction unmatched.

The chain has TRBV6-1 and TRBJ1-4, with 8 bases fitting TRBD1. Germline V gene sequence: CDR1 MNHNS, CDR2 SASEGT. This CDR3 has 16 amino acids. With 6 bases clipped from V and 10 bases from J, the junction kept 16 bases outside the gene matches. The CDR3 DNA reads as TGTGCCAGCAGGCCAAGCGGGGAAGGGACAGGTGGAAAACTGTTTTTT. The encoded protein is CASRPSGEGTGGKLFF.

This sequence joins TRBV5-4 and TRBJ2-6; D ambiguous. The CDR3 runs to 15 residues. CDR1 and CDR2 from the germline V gene are SGHNT and YYREEE (reference sequence). Trimming took off 0 bases at V and 0 bases at J, with 4 bases between the two ends. CDR3 residues: CASSLDGSGANVLTF. The DNA of the CDR3 is TGTGCCAGCAGCTTGGACGGCTCTGGGGCCAACGTCCTGACTTTC. The full variable domain, in which reference TRBV5-4 and TRBJ2-6 provide the parts outside the CDR3, is ETGVTQSPTHLIKTRGQQVTLRCSSQSGHNTVSWYQQALGQGPQFIFQYYREEENGRGNFPPRFSGLQFPNYSSELNVNALELDDSALYLCASSLDGSGANVLTFGAGSRLTVL.

The V and J genes are TRBV6-5 and TRBJ1-1, with TRBD1 as a possible D gene (6 bases). CDR1 is MNHEY and CDR2 is SVGAGI in the germline V gene. The CDR3 runs 14 residues. V gave up 6 bases and J gave up 4 bases, with 15 bases separating them. CDR3 region: CASRPTGSVTEAFF. The CDR3 DNA follows: TGTGCCAGCAGACCTACAGGGAGTGTCACTGAAGCTTTCTTT.

This clonotype was detected once. A single base separates this from a much larger clone, so it may be a read error. The V and J genes are TRBV6-2 or TRBV6-3 and TRBJ2-3; no clear D. Deletions cut 6 bases from V and 7 bases from J, with 14 bases between. Germline V gene sequence: CDR1 MNHEY, CDR2 SVGEGT. The CDR3 runs 13 residues. CDR3 bases: TGTGCCAGCAGCCCCTCAGACATACATACGCAGTATTTT. Encoded protein: CASSPSDIHTQYF.

This clonotype is judged medium-sized. This chain connects TRBV19 to TRBJ2-5, with 9 bases matching TRBD2. CDR1 is LNHDA, CDR2 SQIVND, per germline (reference sequence). CDR3 length: 15 residues. V was clipped by 5 bases and J by 4 bases; unmatched bases: 8. In DNA form, the CDR3 reads TGTGCCAGTAGTGACGGCGGGAGGGCCTTAGAGACCCAGTACTTC. This gives the protein CASSDGGRALETQYF.

The J gene is TRBJ2-3, the V gene TRBV6-1, with 10 bases that match TRBD1. Germline V gene sequence: CDR1 MNHNS, CDR2 SASEGT. This CDR3 is 18 amino acids long. Germline trimming cut 5 bases from V and 3 bases from J; bases unmatched to any gene: 14. CDR3 residues: CASSQTPTGQGWTDTQYF. The CDR3 region has the DNA TGTGCCAGCAGTCAAACGCCGACGGGACAGGGGTGGACAGATACGCAGTATTTT.

This clonotype was observed a few times. V gene TRBV19 combines with J gene TRBJ1-3; tentatively, D is TRBD1 (6 bases). Per the germline V gene, CDR1 is LNHDA and CDR2 is SQIVND (reference sequence). The CDR3 contains 13 residues. V lost 7 bases and J 2 bases, leaving 9 bases between the germline ends. The CDR3 DNA reads TGTGCCAGTAATACAGGGACTGGAAACACCATATATTTT. This codes for CASNTGTGNTIYF.

This clonotype has just a few counts. The chain employs TRBV5-4 and TRBJ1-6, with TRBD1 as a possible D gene (5 bases). Trimming stripped 4 bases from V and 6 bases from J, with 11 bases between. The CDR3 consists of 14 residues. Germline V lookup: CDR1 SGHNT, CDR2 YYREEE (reference sequence). The CDR3, as DNA: TGTGCCAGCAGCCGCAGGGACTCTAATTCACCCCTCCACTTT. Translating it yields CASSRRDSNSPLHF. The full variable domain, rest sourced from reference TRBV5-4 and TRBJ1-6, is ETGVTQSPTHLIKTRGQQVTLRCSSQSGHNTVSWYQQALGQGPQFIFQYYREEENGRGNFPPRFSGLQFPNYSSELNVNALELDDSALYLCASSRRDSNSPLHFGNGTRLTVT.

This chain links TRBV12-3 or TRBV12-4 with TRBJ1-2; TRBD1 is a possible D gene (5 bases). This CDR3 comprises 14 residues. The ends were cut back, 5 bases at V and 4 bases at J, with 14 bases in the middle. The CDR3 loop reads CASSRQTVLYGYTF. The CDR3 DNA follows: TGTGCCAGCAGTCGCCAGACAGTGCTCTATGGCTACACCTTC.

By share, this clonotype counts as medium-sized. This chain connects TRBV11-1 to TRBJ2-1, with D unresolved. CDR1 is SGHAT and CDR2 is FQDESV in the germline V gene (reference sequence). The CDR3 has 11 amino acids. V lost 3 bases to trimming and J lost 10 bases, with 7 bases between them. Here the CDR3 DNA reads TGTGCCAGCAGCTTGACCTCGGAGCAGTTCTTC. It encodes CASSLTSEQFF.

This clonotype is medium-sized. The chain recombines TRBV19 with TRBJ2-5, with D possibly TRBD2 on 6 matching bases. CDR3 length: 13 residues. V dropped 1 base and J dropped 7 bases, with 10 bases sitting between them. Germline V lookup: CDR1 LNHDA, CDR2 SQIVND (reference sequence). The CDR3 DNA is TGTGCCAGTAGTATAGGGAGGGTAGGGACCCAGTACTTC. This gives the protein CASSIGRVGTQYF.

The gene calls are TRBV7-9 and TRBJ1-5; no clear D gene. Trimming stripped 0 bases from V and 2 bases from J, with 8 bases between. This CDR3 spans 15 amino acids. In germline, CDR1 is SEHNR, CDR2 FQNEAQ (reference sequence). As DNA, the CDR3 is TGTGCCAGCAGCTTAGCGTTGGGCGGCAATCAGCCCCAGCATTTT. This encodes CASSLALGGNQPQHF.

This clonotype was picked up a small number of times. In DNA form, the CDR3 reads TGTGCCAGCAGTGCAGGGGATGGCTACACCTTC. This sequence encodes CASSAGDGYTF. V usage is TRBV6-2 or TRBV6-3 and J usage is TRBJ1-2; D is possibly TRBD1 (6 bases). The V end was cut by 5 bases, the J end by 6 bases, with 7 bases between. CDR3 size: 11 residues. CDR1 is MNHEY and CDR2 is SVGEGT in the germline V gene.

On this clonotype: One end of the junction does not line up with germline, which may come from a read error. The genes are TRBV6-2 or TRBV6-3 and TRBJ2-1; TRBD1 is a possible D gene (7 bases). This CDR3 is 16 amino acids long. Germline V lookup: CDR1 MNHEY, CDR2 SVGEGT. CDR3 DNA: TGTTCCAGCAGTTTGTCGGGGGACAGCTTCTACAATGAGCAGTTCTTC. This sequence encodes CSSSLSGDSFYNEQFF.

The chain couples TRBV6-2 or TRBV6-3 to TRBJ1-6; 7 nucleotides match TRBD1. The CDR3 totals 14 residues. Looked up from germline, CDR1 is MNHEY and CDR2 is SVGEGT. J gave up 9 bases and V 4 bases, and 6 bases lay outside the gene matches. CDR3: CASSSTGTSSPLHF. DNA of the CDR3: TGTGCCAGCAGTTCGACAGGGACTAGTTCACCCCTCCACTTT.